The 15 T cell receptor beta chains given below trace back to one sample, sequenced in a study of blood T cell repertoires in COVID-19. TCRdb keeps only in-frame clones here, not all; method: immunoSEQ multiplex PCR. The sample comprises roughly 290,000 clones, roughly 84% of which are singletons, and about 15% rests with the top ten. Sequencing was done on a sample of peripheral blood. The receptors were sampled from a person aged 65-85 years with COVID-19, enrolled during active disease.

The chain combines TRBV28 with TRBJ2-7; 11 bases fit TRBD1. Germline assignment: CDR1 MDHEN and CDR2 SYDVKM. This CDR3 is 14 amino acids long. V was clipped by 5 bases and J by 2 bases; unmatched bases: 2. CDR3 protein: CASSVGQGAYEQYF. The CDR3 DNA is TGTGCCAGCAGTGTGGGACAGGGGGCCTACGAGCAGTACTTC.

This clone was detected a few times. The CDR3 DNA follows: TGTGCCTCAAAAGAACAGGATACCTCCTACGAGCAGTACTTC. It encodes CASKEQDTSYEQYF. The chain employs TRBV19 and TRBJ2-7; TRBD1 might be the D (5 bases). Trimming stripped 11 bases from V and 0 bases from J, with 17 bases between. The CDR3 has 14 amino acids. CDR1 is LNHDA, CDR2 SQIVND, per germline (reference sequence).

The chain combines TRBV7-9 with TRBJ2-7; maybe TRBD2 (7 bases). The V and J ends lost 7 bases and 6 bases respectively, with 19 bases between them. The CDR3 has 14 residues. Germline V lookup: CDR1 SEHNR, CDR2 FQNEAQ (reference sequence). The CDR3 coding sequence is TGTGCCAGCAATACGGGGGGCCCATCTGGCGAGCAGTACTTC. Translation gives CASNTGGPSGEQYF.

Only a few counts were recorded for this clone. J is TRBJ2-3 and V is TRBV11-3; tentatively, D is TRBD2 (5 bases). CDR3 size: 15 residues. The V gene's germline CDR1 is SGHNT and CDR2 YENEEA. Deletions cut 1 base from V and 0 bases from J, with 8 bases between. The CDR3 sequence is CASSLGSGSTDTQYF. The CDR3 DNA is TGTGCCAGCAGCTTAGGGAGCGGAAGCACAGATACGCAGTATTTT.

The chain carries TRBV3-1 (or the pseudogene TRBV3-2) and TRBJ2-3, with TRBD1 matching 7 bases. The germline V gene has CDR1 LGHDT and CDR2 YNNKEL (reference sequence). J gave up 5 bases and V 2 bases, and 7 bases lay outside the gene matches. The CDR3 runs to 15 residues. The CDR3 sequence is CASSQKQGFEDTQYF. The CDR3 DNA reads as TGTGCCAGCAGCCAAAAACAGGGGTTTGAAGATACGCAGTATTTT.

The chain's CDR3 is CASSFWDLTEDYGYTF. The DNA for the CDR3 is TGTGCCAGCAGCTTTTGGGACTTAACGGAGGACTATGGCTACACCTTC. This chain uses TRBV7-8 with TRBJ1-2, with D perhaps TRBD1 (5 bases). Trimming shortened V by 3 bases and J by 3 bases, and 17 bases separated the two germline ends. The germline V gene encodes CDR1 SGHVS and CDR2 FQNEAQ. The CDR3 covers 16 residues.

V usage is TRBV25-1 and J usage is TRBJ1-2; unclear D gene. From germline, CDR1 is MGHDK and CDR2 SYGVNS. The CDR3 spans 16 residues. V was trimmed by 3 bases and J by 4 bases, leaving 18 bases between them. The CDR3, as DNA: TGTGCCAGCAGTGACCGCAGGACTCCTGCCTTCTATGGCTACACCTTC. Its translation: CASSDRRTPAFYGYTF.

This clone was seen once. V and J are TRBV21-1 and TRBJ1-2; TRBD1 is taken as the D call from the table, unchecked against the DNA. TRBV21-1 is a documented pseudogene. CDR3 length: 13 amino acids. The CDR3 DNA reads as TGTGCCAGCAGCAAGTGTGGGGCATATGGCTACACCTTC. Translating it yields CASSKCGAYGYTF.

The chain joins TRBV5-1 to TRBJ1-3; D ambiguous. This CDR3 is 16 amino acids long. With 1 base removed from V and 4 bases from J, the gap between germline ends came to 15 bases. In germline, CDR1 is SGHRS, CDR2 YFSETQ. The CDR3 DNA sequence: TGCGCCAGCAGCTTGATGCCCAGGTTCAGCGGAAACACCATATATTTT. It translates to CASSLMPRFSGNTIYF.

The chain couples TRBV7-6 to TRBJ2-3; 7 bases line up with TRBD2. Trimming removed 1 base from V and 1 base from J; junction bases left unmatched: 2. The CDR3 length is 15 residues. The germline V gene has CDR1 SGHVS and CDR2 FNYEAQ. The DNA for the CDR3 is TGTGCCAGCAGCTTAGGCGGGGGACGCACAGATACGCAGTATTTT. It is translated as CASSLGGGRTDTQYF. Using reference TRBV7-6 and TRBJ2-3 for the parts outside the CDR3, the full variable domain is GAGVSQSPRYKVTKRGQDVALRCDPISGHVSLYWYRQALGQGPEFLTYFNYEAQQDKSGLPNDRFSAERPEGSISTLTIQRTEQRDSAMYRCASSLGGGRTDTQYFGPGTRLTVL.

V usage is TRBV7-8 and J usage is TRBJ2-1; 8 nucleotides align to TRBD1. CDR3 length equals 14 residues. Germline V CDR1 and CDR2: SGHVS, FQNEAQ. Germline trimming cut 5 bases from V and 7 bases from J; bases unmatched to any gene: 7. In DNA form, the CDR3 reads TGTGCCAGCAGCCTCCGACAGGGGCCAAATGAGCAGTTCTTC. Translation: CASSLRQGPNEQFF.

In its sample, this clone was seen a few times. The chain is built from TRBV7-2 and TRBJ2-5; 11 bases fit TRBD2. V was clipped by 1 base and J by 0 bases; unmatched bases: 1. Germline CDR1 reads SGHTA; CDR2 reads FQGNSA. The CDR3 covers 16 residues. CDR3 sequence reads: CASSLGLAGYQETQYF. CDR3 bases: TGTGCCAGCAGCTTAGGACTAGCGGGGTACCAAGAGACCCAGTACTTC.

V is TRBV6-2 or TRBV6-3 and J is TRBJ2-1, with 11 bases that match TRBD2. The trim removed 0 bases at V and 6 bases at J, leaving 1 base unmatched. Germline-derived CDR1 and CDR2 are MNHEY and SVGEGT. This CDR3 has 15 amino acids. The CDR3 region has the DNA TGTGCCAGCAGTTACTCGGGACTAGCGGCCAATGAGCAGTTCTTC. Translated, it gives CASSYSGLAANEQFF.

The genes are TRBV11-2 and TRBJ2-5, with D perhaps TRBD1 (6 bases). Germline V CDR1 and CDR2: SGHAT, FQNNGV. V lost 5 bases to trimming and J lost 4 bases, with 14 bases between them. The length of the CDR3 is 14 residues. CDR3 residues: CASSEPGELETQYF. CDR3 bases: TGTGCCAGCAGCGAGCCAGGGGAATTAGAGACCCAGTACTTC. Full variable domain (outside the CDR3, taken from reference TRBV11-2 and TRBJ2-5): EAGVAQSPRYKIIEKRQSVAFWCNPISGHATLYWYQQILGQGPKLLIQFQNNGVVDDSQLPKDRFSAERLKGVDSTLKIQPAKLEDSAVYLCASSEPGELETQYFGPGTRLLVL.

V and J are TRBV28 and TRBJ1-1; 7 nucleotides match TRBD1. The CDR3 spans 15 residues. Germline loops: CDR1 MDHEN, CDR2 SYDVKM. Trimming removed 2 bases from V and 5 bases from J; junction bases left unmatched: 8. CDR3 coding DNA: TGTGCCAGCAGTTTAGGAGGGGGCGTTAGGACTGAAGCTTTCTTT. Amino acids: CASSLGGGVRTEAFF.